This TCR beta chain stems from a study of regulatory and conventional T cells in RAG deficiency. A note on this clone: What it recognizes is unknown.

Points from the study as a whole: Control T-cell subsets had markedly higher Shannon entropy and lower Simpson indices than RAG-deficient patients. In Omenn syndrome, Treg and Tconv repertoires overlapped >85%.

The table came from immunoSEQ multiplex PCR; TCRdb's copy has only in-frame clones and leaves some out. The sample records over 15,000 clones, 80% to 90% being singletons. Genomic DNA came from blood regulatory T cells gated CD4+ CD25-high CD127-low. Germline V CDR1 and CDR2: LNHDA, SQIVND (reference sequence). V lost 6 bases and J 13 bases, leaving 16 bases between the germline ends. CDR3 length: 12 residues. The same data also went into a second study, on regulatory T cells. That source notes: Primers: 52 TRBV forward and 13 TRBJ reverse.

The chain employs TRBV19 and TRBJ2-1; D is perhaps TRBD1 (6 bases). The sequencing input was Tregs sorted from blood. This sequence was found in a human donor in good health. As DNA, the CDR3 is TGTGCCAGTAGCTCGGACAGAGTTCGTCAGTTCTTC. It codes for CASSSDRVRQFF.